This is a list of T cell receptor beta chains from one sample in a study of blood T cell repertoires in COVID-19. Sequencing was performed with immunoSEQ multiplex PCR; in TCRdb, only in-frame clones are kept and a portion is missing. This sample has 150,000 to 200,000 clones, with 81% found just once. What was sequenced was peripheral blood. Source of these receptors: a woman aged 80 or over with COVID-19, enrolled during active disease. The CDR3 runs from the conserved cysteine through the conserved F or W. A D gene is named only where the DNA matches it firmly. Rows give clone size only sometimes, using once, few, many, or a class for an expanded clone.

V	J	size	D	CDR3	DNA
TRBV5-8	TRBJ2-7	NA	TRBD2	CASSRTSGSLYEQYF	TGTGCCAGCAGCAGGACTAGCGGGAGTCTCTACGAGCAGTACTTC
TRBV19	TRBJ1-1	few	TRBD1	CASSIPYRGWTEAFF	TGTGCCAGTAGTATTCCCTACAGGGGGTGGACTGAAGCTTTCTTT
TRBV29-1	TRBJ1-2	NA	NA	CSVDPAEDYGYTF	TGCAGCGTTGATCCGGCTGAGGACTATGGCTACACCTTC
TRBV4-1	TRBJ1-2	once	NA	CASSQLGKDPHRDGYTF	TGCGCCAGCAGCCAACTCGGGAAGGACCCCCATCGGGATGGCTACACCTTC
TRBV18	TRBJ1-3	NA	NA	CASSPDSPSSGNTIYF	TGTGCCAGCTCACCCGACAGTCCTTCCTCTGGAAACACCATATATTTT
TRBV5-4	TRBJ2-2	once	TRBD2	CASSLGGASGVYTGELFF	TGTGCCAGCAGCTTGGGGGGAGCTAGCGGGGTCTATACCGGGGAGCTGTTTTTT
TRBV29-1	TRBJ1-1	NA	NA	CSAGTHVGNTEAFF	TGCAGCGCCGGGACACACGTGGGGAACACTGAAGCTTTCTTT
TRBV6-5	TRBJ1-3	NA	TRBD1	CASSYLPTGGGNTIYF	TGTGCCAGCAGTTACCTACCGACAGGGGGTGGAAACACCATATATTTT
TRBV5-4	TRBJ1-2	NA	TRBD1	CASSFILGQNNYGYTF	TGTGCCAGCAGCTTCATATTGGGACAGAATAACTATGGCTACACCTTC
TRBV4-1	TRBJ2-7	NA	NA	CASSQDGHRAYEQYF	TGCGCCAGCAGCCAAGATGGGCACAGGGCTTACGAGCAGTACTTC
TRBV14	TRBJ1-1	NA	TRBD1	CASSYIRGVANTEAFF	TGTGCCAGCAGCTATATCAGGGGGGTGGCGAACACTGAAGCTTTCTTT
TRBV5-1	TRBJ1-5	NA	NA	CASSLAGYGNQPQHF	TGCGCCAGCAGCTTGGCAGGGTATGGCAATCAGCCCCAGCATTTT
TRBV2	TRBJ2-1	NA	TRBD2	CASRMGGGAEEQFF	TGTGCCAGCAGGATGGGCGGGGGGGCCGAGGAGCAGTTCTTC